Listed here are 22 T cell receptor beta chains from one sample, sequenced in a study of T cell responses to AZD1222 COVID-19 vaccine listed by TCRdb under 2021. The time point label, as the study defines it: about 28 days (+/-7) after the second vaccine dose. Receptors were amplified or captured by the immunoSEQ multiplex PCR assay. TCRdb's version of the immuneACCESS table is confined to in-frame rearrangements and falls short of the full clone set. An unresolved V gene accounts for under half of the shortfall where checked; the remainder is of unknown origin. This sample has some 120,000 clones in its table, and around 84% of those were observed once. The ten largest account for 25% to 35% of the sample. This material consisted of peripheral blood, taken 28 days after the second AZD1222 dose. These TCRs come from an adult who received the AZD1222 COVID-19 vaccine.

The chain has TRBV4-2 and TRBJ2-2; D unresolved. Germline values: CDR1 LGHNA, CDR2 YNFKEQ. V was trimmed by 1 base and J by 4 bases, leaving 7 bases between them. This CDR3 has 14 amino acids. The CDR3, as DNA: TGTGCCAGCAGCCAAGGCGTTGGCACCGGGGAGCTGTTTTTT. It is translated as CASSQGVGTGELFF.

The chain is built from TRBV4-2 and TRBJ2-5; D possibly corresponds to TRBD2 (6 bases). V was clipped by 1 base and J by 1 base, with 10 bases between them. CDR1 and CDR2 from the germline V gene are LGHNA and YNFKEQ. The CDR3 extends over 15 amino acids. The CDR3 sequence: CASSQGRDSQETQYF. CDR3 nucleotide sequence: TGTGCCAGCAGCCAAGGTAGGGACTCCCAAGAGACCCAGTACTTC.

The J gene is TRBJ1-1, the V gene TRBV7-2; 8 bases match TRBD1. CDR3 size: 14 residues. The junction had 2 bases not matched to a gene; V was cut back by 2 bases and J by 3 bases. Germline values: CDR1 SGHTA, CDR2 FQGNSA. CDR3 DNA sequence: TGTGCCAGCAGCTTAAGACAGGGGTACACTGAAGCTTTCTTT. Translating it yields CASSLRQGYTEAFF. The entire variable domain, with the rest obtained from reference TRBV7-2 and TRBJ1-1, is as follows: GAGVSQSPSNKVTEKGKDVELRCDPISGHTALYWYRQSLGQGLEFLIYFQGNSAPDKSGLPSDRFSAERTGGSVSTLTIQRTQQEDSAVYLCASSLRQGYTEAFFGQGTRLTVV.

The chain has TRBV27 and TRBJ2-1, with a tentative D call TRBD2 (5 bases). This CDR3 region has 13 residues. Germline V CDR1 and CDR2: MNHEY, SMNVEV (reference sequence). The V end lost 8 bases, the J end lost 10 bases, and 18 bases lay between the germline ends. CDR3 protein: CASRPGVIGEQFF. As DNA, the CDR3 is TGTGCCAGCCGGCCCGGGGTGATCGGCGAGCAGTTCTTC.

This clone occurred once. The genes are TRBV2 and TRBJ1-1; 7 positions agree with TRBD1. V dropped 6 bases and J dropped 0; count of bases not matched to a gene: 10. CDR3 size: 16 residues. The germline gives CDR1 SNHLY, CDR2 FYNNEI. The CDR3 here is CASRQLDRLMNTEAFF. CDR3 coding DNA: TGTGCCAGCAGGCAGCTGGACAGGTTGATGAACACTGAAGCTTTCTTT.

This clone occurred a few times. The rearrangement uses TRBV25-1 and TRBJ2-5, with 9 nucleotides matching TRBD1. CDR3 size: 15 residues. The V gene's germline CDR1 is MGHDK and CDR2 SYGVNS. Germline trimming cut 2 bases from V and 4 bases from J; bases unmatched to any gene: 5. CDR3 region: CASSEGNRGRETQYF. CDR3 DNA sequence: TGTGCCAGCAGTGAAGGAAACAGGGGGCGAGAGACCCAGTACTTC.

The CDR3 DNA is TGTGCCAGCAGTACCCTCTTGGGGACCCAGTACTTC. This encodes CASSTLLGTQYF. The J gene is TRBJ2-5, the V gene TRBV2, with no clear D. In germline, CDR1 is SNHLY, CDR2 FYNNEI. This CDR3 has 12 amino acids. V was trimmed by 5 bases and J by 7 bases, leaving 11 bases between them.

J is TRBJ2-7 and V is TRBV5-1, with 11 bases lining up with TRBD2. CDR1 is SGHRS, CDR2 YFSETQ, per germline. CDR3 size: 15 residues. V trimming: 2 bases; J trimming: 2 bases; junction bases outside the gene matches: 3. CDR3 protein: CASSFGTSGPYEQYF. CDR3 DNA sequence: TGCGCCAGCAGCTTCGGGACTAGCGGACCCTACGAGCAGTACTTC.

This chain joins TRBV3-1 (or the pseudogene TRBV3-2) and TRBJ2-3, with D hard to call. Germline V gene sequence: CDR1 LGHDT, CDR2 YNNKEL (reference sequence). The CDR3 extends over 17 amino acids. V lost 0 bases and J lost 4, with 17 bases in between. The CDR3 loop reads CASSQEKLDPPPDTQYF. CDR3 nucleotides: TGTGCCAGCAGCCAAGAAAAGCTAGACCCCCCCCCAGATACGCAGTATTTT.

The chain joins TRBV28 to TRBJ1-5; D is perhaps TRBD1 (6 bases). Germline V CDR1 and CDR2: MDHEN, SYDVKM. V was shortened by 6 bases and J by 1 base, with 10 bases between the two germline ends. The CDR3 length is 14 residues. CDR3 nucleotide sequence: TGTGCCAGCAGCTGGAGGGGGAGCAATCAGCCCCAGCATTTT. Its translation is CASSWRGSNQPQHF. Complete variable domain (other parts from reference TRBV28 and TRBJ1-5): DVKVTQSSRYLVKRTGEKVFLECVQDMDHENMFWYRQDPGLGLRLIYFSYDVKMKEKGDIPEGYSVSREKKERFSLILESASTNQTSMYLCASSWRGSNQPQHFGDGTRLSIL.

The chain is built from TRBV6-5 and TRBJ1-6, with 10 bases that match TRBD1. After removal of 2 bases from V and 10 bases from J, the junction contained 8 bases not matched to a gene. The CDR3 extends over 16 amino acids. Looked up from germline, CDR1 is MNHEY and CDR2 is SVGAGI. The CDR3 bases are TGTGCCAGCAGTTACGGAAAACGGGACAGGGGCTCACCCCTCCACTTT. Translating gives CASSYGKRDRGSPLHF.

This chain uses TRBV5-1 with TRBJ1-5; 9 bases align to TRBD1. CDR3 size: 14 residues. The ends lost 3 bases at V and 4 bases at J; junction bases unmatched: 2. Germline CDR1 reads SGHRS; CDR2 reads YFSETQ. CDR3 DNA sequence: TGCGCCAGCAGCTCCGGACAGGGGAATCAGCCCCAGCATTTT. Translated, it gives CASSSGQGNQPQHF.

The CDR3 sequence: CASSAKVGQETQYF. The CDR3 DNA follows: TGTGCCAGCAGCGCTAAAGTGGGCCAAGAGACCCAGTACTTC. The chain has TRBV6-5 and TRBJ2-5; no definite D call. The CDR3 length is 14 residues. Germline values: CDR1 MNHEY, CDR2 SVGAGI. V was trimmed by 6 bases and J by 1 base, leaving 12 bases between them.

This clone showed up just a few times. The rearrangement joins TRBV12-3 or TRBV12-4 to TRBJ2-1; D gene ambiguous. V dropped 5 bases and J dropped 8 bases, with 7 bases sitting between them. CDR3 length: 11 residues. The CDR3: CASSPQDEQFF. CDR3 coding DNA: TGTGCCAGCAGTCCCCAAGATGAGCAGTTCTTC.

The chain is built from TRBV5-1 and TRBJ2-2, with a possible D match to TRBD1 (6 bases). The CDR3 runs 15 residues. Germline V gene sequence: CDR1 SGHRS, CDR2 YFSETQ. V was trimmed by 6 bases and J by 0 bases, leaving 12 bases between them. CDR3 amino acids: CASTLGAANTGELFF. The CDR3, as DNA: TGCGCCAGCACCCTGGGGGCCGCGAACACCGGGGAGCTGTTTTTT.

The V gene is TRBV19, the J gene TRBJ1-5; D is uncertain. CDR1 is LNHDA and CDR2 is SQIVND in the germline V gene (reference sequence). V lost 6 bases, J lost 3 bases, and 12 bases lay in between. The CDR3 spans 14 residues. The DNA for the CDR3 is TGTGCCAGTAGCACCGGGTCTAACAATCAGCCCCAGCATTTT. Its protein product is CASSTGSNNQPQHF.

The chain combines TRBV5-4 with TRBJ1-2; tentative D call: TRBD1 (6 bases). The CDR3 is 15 residues long. The germline V gene encodes CDR1 SGHNT and CDR2 YYREEE (reference sequence). V was clipped by 0 bases and J by 5 bases, with 14 bases between them. The CDR3 sequence is CASSLGQGFRYGYTF. Here the CDR3 DNA reads TGTGCCAGCAGCTTGGGGCAGGGGTTTAGGTATGGCTACACCTTC.

This chain joins TRBV5-1 and TRBJ1-1; tentatively, D is TRBD1 (6 bases). Per germline, CDR1 SGHRS and CDR2 YFSETQ. V gave up 2 bases and J gave up 5 bases, with 13 bases separating them. CDR3 length equals 14 residues. In DNA form, the CDR3 reads TGCGCCAGCAGCTTAAACAGGGTTGGGACTGAAGCTTTCTTT. Translated: CASSLNRVGTEAFF.

J is TRBJ2-5 and V is TRBV10-3; TRBD2 matches at 12 bases. The CDR3 consists of 16 residues. With V trimmed by 11 bases and J by 4 bases, 14 bases remained unmatched. The germline CDR1 and CDR2 sequences are ENHRY and SYGVKD. The CDR3 reads CASAPLAGGLGETQYF. In DNA, the CDR3 is TGTGCCTCAGCCCCCCTAGCGGGGGGGCTAGGAGAGACCCAGTACTTC.

The rearrangement links TRBV5-8 to TRBJ1-1; D may be TRBD1 (6 bases). V was cut by 1 base and J by 4 bases, with 14 bases left in between. Per the germline V gene, CDR1 is SGHTS and CDR2 is YDEGEE. The CDR3 is 15 residues long. The DNA for the CDR3 is TGTGCCAGCAGCTTGAGCTTGGTGGGGGCCACTGAAGCTTTCTTT. Translating it yields CASSLSLVGATEAFF.

This chain connects TRBV28 to TRBJ1-2; a weak D match, TRBD1 (5 bases). V shed 4 bases and J shed 4 bases, with 13 bases lying between them. Germline CDR1 reads MDHEN; CDR2 reads SYDVKM. This CDR3 is 14 amino acids long. The CDR3: CASSSPSQGYGYTF. CDR3 DNA sequence: TGTGCCAGCAGTTCCCCCTCCCAGGGCTATGGCTACACCTTC.

V usage is TRBV4-1 and J usage is TRBJ2-7; 8 bases align to TRBD2. Germline V gene lookup returns CDR1 MGHRA and CDR2 YSYEKL. V shed 0 bases, J shed 5 bases, and the junction held 12 bases outside the gene matches. This CDR3 comprises 17 residues. This CDR3 reads CASSQDPAGLDANEQYF. CDR3 sequence (DNA): TGCGCCAGCAGCCAAGATCCCGCGGGACTAGATGCGAACGAGCAGTACTTC.